These 21 T cell receptor beta chains share one sample of origin, sequenced in a study of blood T cell repertoires in COVID-19. Produced via immunoSEQ multiplex PCR; TCRdb's table is partial and in-frame only. The sample lists about 84,000 clones; approximately 81% were seen once. The specimen was peripheral blood. The receptors originated from a woman older than 75 with acute or convalescent COVID-19.

This clone was counted at least ten times. The V gene is TRBV19, the J gene TRBJ1-2; 8 bases are a match to TRBD1. The CDR3 has 17 residues. CDR1 is LNHDA, CDR2 SQIVND, per germline (reference sequence). With 3 bases clipped from V and 1 base from J, the junction kept 10 bases outside the gene matches. DNA of the CDR3: TGTGCCAGTAGTATTTCGCCTTCAGGGGGCCTTAACTATGGCTACACCTTC. Translating gives CASSISPSGGLNYGYTF.

The chain links TRBV11-2 to TRBJ1-5, with D possibly being TRBD1 (6 bases). There are 14 residues in the CDR3. V was shortened by 0 bases and J by 5 bases, with 8 bases between the two germline ends. CDR1 is SGHAT, CDR2 FQNNGV, per germline. DNA of the CDR3: TGTGCCAGCAGCTTAGACAGGGGTCATCAGCCCCAGCATTTT. Its translation: CASSLDRGHQPQHF.

V usage is TRBV3-1 (or the pseudogene TRBV3-2) and J usage is TRBJ1-4, with 11 bases fitting TRBD1. CDR1 and CDR2 (germline): LGHDT, YNNKEL (reference sequence). The CDR3 has 15 residues. V shed 4 bases and J 8 bases; nucleotides not matched to a gene: 6. As DNA, the CDR3 is TGTGCCAGCAGCCGGTTAGGGACAGGGGGGGAAAAACTGTTTTTT. Translating it yields CASSRLGTGGEKLFF.

The V gene is TRBV7-3, the J gene TRBJ2-3; no reliable D call. Germline CDR1 is SGHTA and CDR2 is FQGTGA. V shed 4 bases and J shed 9 bases, with 11 bases lying between them. The CDR3 is made up of 12 amino acids. The DNA of the CDR3 is TGTGCCAGCAGCTCCTCAGCCAGGACGCAGTATTTT. Translating gives CASSSSARTQYF.

CDR3 protein: CSASTNYGYTF. CDR3 coding DNA: TGCAGTGCTAGCACTAACTATGGCTACACCTTC. V gene TRBV20-1 combines with J gene TRBJ1-2; D is undetermined. The CDR3 spans 11 residues. V was clipped by 3 bases and J by 0 bases, with 2 bases between them. Germline V gene data show CDR1 as DFQATT and CDR2 as SNEGSKA (reference sequence).

V gene TRBV6-2 or TRBV6-3 combines with J gene TRBJ2-7; 10 bases are a match to TRBD2. Germline CDR1 and CDR2: MNHEY and SVGEGT. The CDR3 runs to 15 residues. V shed 5 bases and J 2 bases; nucleotides not matched to a gene: 6. The CDR3 DNA follows: TGTGCCAGCAGTCCCACTAGCGGGGCAACCTACGAGCAGTACTTC. It yields the protein CASSPTSGATYEQYF.

V gene TRBV7-9 combines with J gene TRBJ1-5; 8 positions agree with TRBD1. The trim removed 5 bases at V and 5 bases at J, leaving 5 bases unmatched. The germline V gene has CDR1 SEHNR and CDR2 FQNEAQ (reference sequence). The CDR3 has 14 residues. The CDR3 here is CASSPDRAHQPQHF. The CDR3 coding sequence is TGTGCCAGCAGCCCGGACAGGGCCCATCAGCCCCAGCATTTT. Based on the CDR3 plus reference TRBV7-9 and TRBJ1-5, the full variable domain is DTGVSQNPRHKITKRGQNVTFRCDPISEHNRLYWYRQTLGQGPEFLTYFQNEAQLEKSRLLSDRFSAERPKGSFSTLEIQRTEQGDSAMYLCASSPDRAHQPQHFGDGTRLSIL.

The chain joins TRBV12-3 or TRBV12-4 to TRBJ1-2; D remains unclear. V gave up 1 base and J gave up 4 bases, with 7 bases separating them. The CDR3 runs to 13 residues. The CDR3 DNA reads as TGTGCCAGCAGTTTAGTGTCAGGCTATGGCTACACCTTC. The encoded protein is CASSLVSGYGYTF.

The rearrangement joins TRBV9 to TRBJ2-2, with 10 bases that match TRBD2. The CDR3 runs to 16 residues. With V trimmed by 4 bases and J by 7 bases, 10 bases remained unmatched. Germline V gives CDR1 SGDLS, CDR2 YYNGEE. This chain's CDR3 is CASSPKPGLAIGELFF. Written as DNA, the CDR3 is TGTGCCAGCAGCCCTAAACCGGGACTAGCGATCGGGGAGCTGTTTTTT. The full variable domain, completed using reference TRBV9 and TRBJ2-2, is DSGVTQTPKHLITATGQRVTLRCSPRSGDLSVYWYQQSLDQGLQFLIQYYNGEERAKGNILERFSAQQFPDLHSELNLSSLELGDSALYFCASSPKPGLAIGELFFGEGSRLTVL.

The rearrangement links TRBV19 to TRBJ1-5; 8 nucleotides align to TRBD1. This CDR3 is built from 14 residues. Germline CDR1 LNHDA, CDR2 SQIVND (reference sequence). V shed 7 bases and J 5 bases; nucleotides not matched to a gene: 7. This chain's CDR3 is CASKGTGVDQPQHF. For the CDR3, the DNA is TGTGCCAGTAAGGGGACAGGCGTCGATCAGCCCCAGCATTTT.

The chain uses TRBV29-1 and TRBJ2-3, with TRBD2 matching over 13 bases. From germline, CDR1 is SQVTM and CDR2 ANQGSEA. Unmatched junction bases numbered 1, after V lost 1 base and J lost 3 bases. The CDR3 totals 15 residues. CDR3 coding DNA: TGCAGCGTTGAAGGGACTAGCGGGGGAACAGATACGCAGTATTTT. This gives the protein CSVEGTSGGTDTQYF.

The CDR3 region is CSAPVGGTGGYGYTF. CDR3 DNA sequence: TGCAGCGCTCCCGTGGGGGGGACCGGAGGCTATGGCTACACCTTC. The chain is built from TRBV29-1 and TRBJ1-2; D perhaps matches TRBD1 (5 bases). Deletions cut 7 bases from V and 4 bases from J, with 22 bases between. The CDR3 is 15 amino acids. From germline, CDR1 is SQVTM and CDR2 ANQGSEA.

The chain joins TRBV2 to TRBJ2-7; 9 bases fit TRBD2. Germline V gene sequence: CDR1 SNHLY, CDR2 FYNNEI. This CDR3 is built from 15 residues. Germline trimming cut 2 bases from V and 6 bases from J; bases unmatched to any gene: 8. CDR3 region: CASSENAGGLGEQYF. DNA for the CDR3: TGTGCCAGCAGTGAAAATGCGGGGGGGCTCGGCGAGCAGTACTTC.

The chain links TRBV6-2 or TRBV6-3 to TRBJ2-5, with a possible D match to TRBD1 (5 bases). Trimming took off 5 bases at V and 4 bases at J, with 17 bases between the two ends. From germline, CDR1 is MNHEY and CDR2 SVGEGT. The CDR3 extends over 15 amino acids. The CDR3 DNA reads TGTGCCAGCAGTCTACCGTCACAGGCGATAGAGACCCAGTACTTC. Its translation: CASSLPSQAIETQYF.

The chain recombines TRBV7-3 with TRBJ1-5, with D hard to call. This CDR3 spans 13 amino acids. The germline V gene has CDR1 SGHTA and CDR2 FQGTGA. The V and J ends lost 4 bases and 3 bases respectively, with 7 bases between them. CDR3 loop: CASSSDYNQPQHF. In DNA form, the CDR3 reads TGTGCCAGCAGCTCCGACTACAATCAGCCCCAGCATTTT.

V gene TRBV9 combines with J gene TRBJ1-1; D is ambiguous. Germline CDR1 SGDLS, CDR2 YYNGEE. CDR3 length: 15 amino acids. V was clipped by 3 bases and J by 1 base, with 13 bases between them. The CDR3 sequence: CASSGAMIGNTEAFF. DNA of the CDR3: TGTGCCAGCAGCGGGGCCATGATCGGGAACACTGAAGCTTTCTTT.

V and J are TRBV9 and TRBJ2-3; TRBD2 is a possible D gene (6 bases). The V end lost 4 bases, the J end lost 6 bases, and 15 bases lay between the germline ends. This CDR3 has 14 residues. Germline CDR1 SGDLS, CDR2 YYNGEE. In DNA form, the CDR3 reads TGTGCCAGCAGCCTCGGGAGCCCGGGGGATACGCAGTATTTT. Protein: CASSLGSPGDTQYF.

This clone was seen a handful of times. This chain links TRBV11-3 with TRBJ2-1; no clear D gene. The CDR3 loop spans 15 amino acids. Trimming shortened V by 1 base and J by 0 bases, and 7 bases separated the two germline ends. Germline lookup yields CDR1 SGHNT and CDR2 YENEEA. The CDR3 region is CASSLAINSYNEQFF. The CDR3 bases are TGTGCCAGCAGCTTAGCTATCAACTCCTACAATGAGCAGTTCTTC.

The CDR3 reads CASSKVGQGPPLHNSPLHF. In DNA form, the CDR3 reads TGTGCCAGCAGCAAAGTCGGCCAGGGGCCTCCCCTTCATAATTCACCCCTCCACTTT. The genes are TRBV21-1 and TRBJ1-6; the table gives TRBD1 as D, unverified against the DNA. TRBV21-1 is described as a pseudogene. CDR3 size: 19 residues.

The V and J genes are TRBV12-3 or TRBV12-4 and TRBJ2-7, with D possibly TRBD1 on 6 matching bases. This CDR3 has 11 residues. Trimming removed 4 bases at V and 8 bases at J, with 9 bases between. This CDR3 is CASSSDRKQYF. CDR3 DNA sequence: TGTGCCAGCAGTTCCGACAGGAAGCAGTACTTC.

The chain recombines TRBV28 with TRBJ1-5; 9 bases fit TRBD1. V shed 3 bases and J 3 bases; nucleotides not matched to a gene: 6. This CDR3 is built from 16 residues. Germline lookup yields CDR1 MDHEN and CDR2 SYDVKM. CDR3 in DNA: TGTGCCAGCAGTTTGAGGGGGACAGGGCCCAATCAGCCCCAGCATTTT. Protein sequence: CASSLRGTGPNQPQHF.